The T cell receptor beta chain under discussion was sequenced for a study of T cells after yellow fever vaccination. TCRdb re-analysed the 5' RACE reads in MiXCR, keeping a single row per CDR3 protein. The table records 500,000 to 700,000 distinct CDR3 sequences, 15% to 20% of them present only once. The CDR3 covers 14 residues. The V gene's germline CDR1 is SGHKS and CDR2 YYEKEE (reference sequence). Unmatched junction bases numbered 8, after V lost 4 bases and J lost 8 bases. The chain combines TRBV5-5 with TRBJ2-3, with 9 bases identical to TRBD1. This clonotype was sampled from a young man who received the YFV17D yellow fever vaccine. The specimen was PBMCs, collected 15 days after the yellow fever booster vaccination. The DNA for the CDR3 is TGTGCCAGCAGCAGGACAGGGGCCCAGGGTACGCAGTATTTT. Encoded protein: CASSRTGAQGTQYF.